The rows below give T cell receptor beta chains drawn from one sample of a study of blood T cell repertoires in COVID-19. Sequenced by immunoSEQ multiplex PCR; TCRdb stores in-frame clones only, minus some. The repertoire includes some 250,000 clones, around 83% of them detected once, and roughly 5.7% sits in the top ten. The specimen sequenced was peripheral blood. Receptor source: a man older than 75 with acute or convalescent COVID-19. The CDR3 runs from the conserved cysteine through the conserved F or W. The D gene is left open where the match is weak. Not every row has a clone size; where given, it reads once, few, many or a size class.

DNA,CDR3,D,J,V,size
TGTGCCAGCAGCCAAGACTACAGGGTGACCTATAATTCACCCCTCCACTTT,CASSQDYRVTYNSPLHF,.,TRBJ1-6,TRBV3-1/TRBV3-2,.
TGTGCCAGCAGCTTACAAGGGGCAACTGGAAACACCATATATTTT,CASSLQGATGNTIYF,.,TRBJ1-3,TRBV7-2,.
TGTGCCAGCAGCCAGACTAGCGCCCACAATGAGCAGTTCTTC,CASSQTSAHNEQFF,TRBD2,TRBJ2-1,TRBV7-6,.
TGTGCCAGCAGCCAAGGGGTAGCGGGAGTCGCCGGGGAGCTGTTTTTT,CASSQGVAGVAGELFF,TRBD2,TRBJ2-2,TRBV3-1/TRBV3-2,.
TGTGCCAGCAGCTTGGCGGCCGGAGGTCGAAACACCATATATTTT,CASSLAAGGRNTIYF,.,TRBJ1-3,TRBV5-5,.
TGTGCCAGCAGCGTACCGGGACTAGCGGGGAAAACCGGGGAGCTGTTTTTT,CASSVPGLAGKTGELFF,TRBD2,TRBJ2-2,TRBV5-4,.
TGTGCCAGCAGTCGGTGGGCGGGAGGGGGCACAGATACGCAGTATTTT,CASSRWAGGGTDTQYF,TRBD2,TRBJ2-3,TRBV7-6,.
TGTGCCAGCAGTGAATATGGAGGAGGGTTCAATGAGCAGTTCTTC,CASSEYGGGFNEQFF,.,TRBJ2-1,TRBV25-1,.
TGTGCCAGCAGGCTGGTGGGTCGGGCCCAGTACTTC,CASRLVGRAQYF,.,TRBJ2-5,TRBV28,.
TGTGCCAGCAGATTGGGACAGGGGAACACTGAAGCTTTCTTT,CASRLGQGNTEAFF,TRBD1,TRBJ1-1,TRBV6-5,.
TGTGCCAGCGAAGGTGCGGTTCCCAGCTCCTACGAGCAGTACTTC,CASEGAVPSSYEQYF,.,TRBJ2-7,TRBV28,.
TGTGCCACCAGCAGAGACGGGAACTCCTACAATGAGCAGTTCTTC,CATSRDGNSYNEQFF,.,TRBJ2-1,TRBV15,once
TGTGCCAGCTCACGGGACAGCTCCTACAATGAGCAGTTCTTC,CASSRDSSYNEQFF,TRBD1,TRBJ2-1,TRBV18,.
TGTGCCAGCAGCCTCGGAAAGGGACAACGGATGGAGACCCAGTACTTC,CASSLGKGQRMETQYF,.,TRBJ2-5,TRBV3-1/TRBV3-2,once
TGTGCCACCAGTGATTTCGGACTAGCGGGAGGGCACAATGAGCAGTTCTTC,CATSDFGLAGGHNEQFF,TRBD2,TRBJ2-1,TRBV24-1,once
TGTGCCAGCTCAGTCACAGGGGAGGCCGGGGAGCTGTTTTTT,CASSVTGEAGELFF,.,TRBJ2-2,TRBV18,.
TGCGCCAGCAGCTCGGAGCCTAGCGGGAGGATCTCCTACGAGCAGTACTTC,CASSSEPSGRISYEQYF,TRBD2,TRBJ2-7,TRBV5-1,.
TGTGCCAGCAGAGGGGGGGGGCTGGGCACTGAAGCTTTCTTT,CASRGGGLGTEAFF,.,TRBJ1-1,TRBV25-1,.
TGTGCCAGCAGCGTATTCAGGGCCACCGGGGAGCTGTTTTTT,CASSVFRATGELFF,.,TRBJ2-2,TRBV9,.
TGTGCCAGCAGTGAAGGCGCCAGGGGTGAAAAACTGTTTTTT,CASSEGARGEKLFF,.,TRBJ1-4,TRBV2,.
TGCGCCAGCAGCTTACGGACAGGCGCGGGATCACCCCTCCACTTT,CASSLRTGAGSPLHF,TRBD1,TRBJ1-6,TRBV5-1,.
TGTGCCAGCTCACAACCGGGGCACTCTGGGGCCAACGTCCTGACTTTC,CASSQPGHSGANVLTF,.,TRBJ2-6,TRBV18,.
TGTGCCAGCAGCCAAGCCCGGGACAGGTCCTACGAGCAGTACTTC,CASSQARDRSYEQYF,TRBD1,TRBJ2-7,TRBV4-2,.
TGTGCCAGCAGTTTAGAGCGGGGGGCTGGGGCCAACGTCCTGACTTTC,CASSLERGAGANVLTF,TRBD2,TRBJ2-6,TRBV28,.
TGTGCCAGCATGGTGGAGGGGATGAACACTGAAGCTTTCTTT,CASMVEGMNTEAFF,.,TRBJ1-1,TRBV6-5,.
TGTGCCAGCACCAGACAGGGAGGTTCGTACGAGCAGTACTTC,CASTRQGGSYEQYF,.,TRBJ2-7,TRBV5-4,.
TGCGCCAGCAGCTTGGATAGTTATAGCAATCAGCCCCAGCATTTT,CASSLDSYSNQPQHF,.,TRBJ1-5,TRBV5-1,.
TGCGCCAGCAGCTTGGGCGGGGCAGGCGGGGAGCAGTACTTC,CASSLGGAGGEQYF,.,TRBJ2-7,TRBV5-1,.
TGTGCCACCAGTCAACCGGGACAGGGGCCCATGAACACTGAAGCTTTCTTT,CATSQPGQGPMNTEAFF,TRBD1,TRBJ1-1,TRBV15,once